This passage covers 14 T cell receptor beta chains from one sample sequenced in a study of OX40 agonist ivuxolimab in advanced cancers. Profiled with immunoSEQ multiplex PCR; TCRdb holds only in-frame clones, not every one. The sample lists about 91,000 clones, 87% seen once, with about 0.5% in the top ten. The material sequenced was CD4+ or CD8+ T cells sorted from blood, taken in a trial of the OX40 agonist ivuxolimab. The receptor source for this set is an adult with an advanced solid tumor such as melanoma, head and neck, liver or kidney cancer.

This chain links TRBV18 with TRBJ2-7; D is ambiguous. V lost 4 bases and J lost 2, with 12 bases in between. Germline assignment: CDR1 KGHSH and CDR2 LQKENI. There are 14 residues in the CDR3. CDR3 in amino acids: CASSRSGMAYEQYF. CDR3 coding DNA: TGTGCCAGCTCACGATCCGGAATGGCCTACGAGCAGTACTTC.

CDR3 DNA sequence: TGTGCCAGCTCACGGGCTATACAAGGGGGTAGTAACACTGAAGCTTTCTTT. Translation gives CASSRAIQGGSNTEAFF. The V gene is TRBV18, the J gene TRBJ1-1; a weak D match, TRBD1 (6 bases). The CDR3 runs to 17 residues. V dropped 4 bases and J dropped 2 bases, with 20 bases sitting between them. Germline loops: CDR1 KGHSH, CDR2 LQKENI. Full variable domain (outside the CDR3, taken from reference TRBV18 and TRBJ1-1): NAGVMQNPRHLVRRRGQEARLRCSPMKGHSHVYWYRQLPEEGLKFMVYLQKENIIDESGMPKERFSAEFPKEGPSILRIQQVVRGDSAAYFCASSRAIQGGSNTEAFFGQGTRLTVV.

CDR3 sequence: CSVEVVWGYQETQYF. Here the CDR3 DNA reads TGCAGCGTTGAAGTAGTATGGGGGTACCAAGAGACCCAGTACTTC. This chain connects TRBV29-1 to TRBJ2-5; possibly TRBD1 or TRBD2 for D (5 bases each). With 1 base removed from V and 0 bases from J, the gap between germline ends came to 12 bases. Germline V lookup: CDR1 SQVTM, CDR2 ANQGSEA. The CDR3 spans 15 residues.

The V and J genes are TRBV1 and TRBJ2-7; the D call in the table, TRBD1, was not verified against the DNA. TRBV1 is termed a pseudogene. This CDR3 has 16 amino acids. CDR3: CTSSQEGRWGLNEQYF. The DNA for the CDR3 is TGCACCAGCAGCCAAGAAGGGCGGTGGGGCCTAAACGAGCAGTACTTC.

The CDR3 spells CASSLQIHQPQHF. In nucleotides, the CDR3 is TGTGCCAGCAGTCTGCAGATTCATCAGCCCCAGCATTTT. The V call is TRBV6-5, the J call TRBJ1-5; D unresolved. The germline gives CDR1 MNHEY, CDR2 SVGAGI. The CDR3 has 13 residues. V was pared by 5 bases and J by 5 bases, with 10 bases between.

This clone came up a few times. V and J are TRBV27 and TRBJ1-6; D gene unclear. In germline, CDR1 is MNHEY, CDR2 SMNVEV (reference sequence). The CDR3 totals 13 residues. V was clipped by 8 bases and J by 10 bases, with 15 bases between them. The CDR3 here is CASGAAIVSPLHF. The CDR3 nucleotides read TGTGCCAGCGGCGCGGCGATTGTGTCACCCCTCCACTTT.

V and J are TRBV6-1 and TRBJ2-7; weak D call: TRBD2 (5 bases). There are 13 residues in the CDR3. The V end lost 8 bases, the J end lost 3 bases, and 14 bases lay between the germline ends. CDR1 and CDR2 from the germline V gene are MNHNS and SASEGT. CDR3 sequence: CASLRGPYYEQYF. As DNA, the CDR3 is TGTGCCAGCCTACGGGGTCCCTACTACGAGCAGTACTTC.

The chain combines TRBV10-3 with TRBJ1-1; TRBD1 matches at 7 bases. Trimming at V came to 9 bases and at J to 0 bases, leaving 4 bases not matched to a gene. Germline V gene lookup returns CDR1 ENHRY and CDR2 SYGVKD. The CDR3 length is 13 residues. The CDR3 loop reads CAIGQEMNTEAFF. DNA for the CDR3: TGTGCCATAGGACAGGAGATGAACACTGAAGCTTTCTTT.

The V call is TRBV19, the J call TRBJ2-3; D is ambiguous. The ends were cut back, 6 bases at V and 2 bases at J, with 9 bases in the middle. This CDR3 contains 13 residues. Germline CDR1 LNHDA, CDR2 SQIVND (reference sequence). CDR3 in DNA: TGTGCCAGTAGAGGTCCGAACACAGATACGCAGTATTTT. Its translation is CASRGPNTDTQYF.

This chain uses TRBV9 with TRBJ1-4, with a weak D call TRBD1 (6 bases). Trimming cost V 4 bases and J 8 bases, with 15 bases left between them. CDR3 length equals 14 residues. From germline, CDR1 is SGDLS and CDR2 YYNGEE. The CDR3 region is CASSPWDNEEKLFF. CDR3 coding DNA: TGTGCCAGCAGCCCCTGGGACAATGAAGAAAAACTGTTTTTT.

This clone appeared once. The chain joins TRBV2 to TRBJ2-7; no clear D gene. Germline V gene sequence: CDR1 SNHLY, CDR2 FYNNEI. The V gene lost 8 bases and the J gene lost 3 bases, with 14 bases spanning the gap. The CDR3 has 13 residues. The CDR3 loop is CASGRNADYEQYF. In DNA form, the CDR3 reads TGTGCCAGCGGACGGAATGCGGACTACGAGCAGTACTTC.

There are a few counts of this clone. This chain uses TRBV29-1 with TRBJ1-4, with D uncertain. CDR1 and CDR2 (germline): SQVTM, ANQGSEA. This CDR3 contains 10 residues. V was shortened by 5 bases and J by 8 bases, with 6 bases between the two germline ends. The CDR3 is CSVKWEKLFF. CDR3 nucleotides: TGCAGCGTTAAGTGGGAAAAACTGTTTTTT.

This clone was recorded only once. This chain links TRBV4-1 with TRBJ1-2; D is ambiguous. The CDR3 has 14 amino acids. Germline CDR1 reads MGHRA; CDR2 reads YSYEKL. Trimming stripped 0 bases from V and 1 base from J, with 6 bases between. CDR3: CASSQEAVNYGYTF. The CDR3 DNA reads TGCGCCAGCAGCCAAGAAGCTGTTAACTATGGCTACACCTTC.

V is TRBV20-1 and J is TRBJ1-2; D is unclear. Germline V gene lookup returns CDR1 DFQATT and CDR2 SNEGSKA (reference sequence). The CDR3 runs 10 residues. The V gene lost 6 bases and the J gene lost 8 bases, with 10 bases spanning the gap. CDR3 coding DNA: TGCAGTGCCGACCTGGGAGGCTACACCTTC. It encodes CSADLGGYTF.